This record looks at one T cell receptor (beta chain) sequence and its context. The data were taken from a study of blood T cell repertoires in COVID-19. Study-wide context: Some COVID-19 samples were acute and others convalescent; all came from the United States, Italy and Spain. T cells, B-cell-depleted T cells, or PBMCs supplied cDNA or gDNA.

The V and J ends lost 0 bases and 3 bases, in that order; junction bases with no gene match: 7. The CDR3 totals 17 residues. CDR1 and CDR2 (germline): ENHRY, SYGVKD. Original methodology: Quantification of nucleated cells was approximated via reference gene primer amplification. Sequenced by immunoSEQ multiplex PCR; TCRdb stores in-frame clones only, minus some. Clone size and V and J calls were adopted from that table, with D and trimming inferred from the DNA. There are 150,000 to 200,000 clones in the sample; roughly 87% occur only once, and about 1.6% lies in the top ten. The chain joins TRBV10-3 to TRBJ2-3; 9 nucleotides align to TRBD2. The clonotype originates from a woman aged 45 to 65 with acute or convalescent COVID-19. Sequencing was done on a sample of peripheral blood. CDR3 in amino acids: CAISESRAGGLTDTQYF. Here the CDR3 DNA reads TGTGCCATCAGTGAGTCACGGGCGGGAGGGTTGACAGATACGCAGTATTTT.